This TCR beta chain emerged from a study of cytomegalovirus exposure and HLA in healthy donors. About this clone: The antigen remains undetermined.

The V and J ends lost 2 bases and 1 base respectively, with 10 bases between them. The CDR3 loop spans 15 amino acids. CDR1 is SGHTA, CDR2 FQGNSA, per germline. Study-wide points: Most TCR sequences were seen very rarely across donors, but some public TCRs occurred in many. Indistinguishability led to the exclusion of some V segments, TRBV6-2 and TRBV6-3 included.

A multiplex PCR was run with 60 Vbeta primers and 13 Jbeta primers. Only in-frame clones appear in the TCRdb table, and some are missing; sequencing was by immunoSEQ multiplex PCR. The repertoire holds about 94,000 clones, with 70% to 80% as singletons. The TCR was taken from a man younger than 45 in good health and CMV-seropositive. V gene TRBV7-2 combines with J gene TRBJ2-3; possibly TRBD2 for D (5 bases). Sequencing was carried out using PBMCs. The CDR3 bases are TGTGCCAGCAGCTTATTTCCAGCGGGCACAGATACGCAGTATTTT. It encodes CASSLFPAGTDTQYF.